Below are 22 T cell receptor beta chains sequenced from a single sample in a study of blood T cell repertoires in COVID-19. Repertoires were generated with immunoSEQ multiplex PCR, while TCRdb's copy carries only in-frame clones and drops some. The sample lists over 350,000 clones, approximately 90% occurring once. Sequenced sample: PBMCs or T cells enriched from blood (not recorded which). The source is a woman in her forties who had been exposed to COVID-19.

The V call is TRBV15, the J call TRBJ2-1; 10 bases are shared with TRBD2. The CDR3 runs 18 residues. V was pared by 3 bases and J by 6 bases, with 14 bases of the junction left unmatched. In germline, CDR1 is LNHNV, CDR2 YYDKDF (reference sequence). CDR3 sequence reads: CATSRGTSGIIIGNEQFF. The DNA for the CDR3 is TGTGCCACCAGCAGGGGTACTAGCGGGATAATCATCGGCAATGAGCAGTTCTTC.

The chain is built from TRBV5-1 and TRBJ2-7, with a possible D match to TRBD2 (6 bases). In germline, CDR1 is SGHRS, CDR2 YFSETQ. V was cut by 2 bases and J by 5 bases, with 17 bases left in between. The CDR3 extends over 15 amino acids. For the CDR3, the DNA is TGCGCCAGCAGCTTATCCTCGGGAGTTAGCAACGAGCAGTACTTC. Its protein product is CASSLSSGVSNEQYF.

V usage is TRBV11-2 and J usage is TRBJ2-4; D not resolved. V shed 0 bases and J shed 5 bases, with 5 bases lying between them. The CDR3 spans 13 residues. Per germline, CDR1 SGHAT and CDR2 FQNNGV. The CDR3 region is CASSLEIENIQYF. The DNA for the CDR3 is TGTGCCAGCAGCTTAGAAATCGAAAACATTCAGTACTTC.

This chain links TRBV7-9 with TRBJ2-1, with D possibly being TRBD2 (5 bases). Germline V CDR1 and CDR2: SEHNR, FQNEAQ (reference sequence). The length of the CDR3 is 14 residues. V lost 5 bases and J 1 base, leaving 9 bases between the germline ends. The CDR3 nucleotides are TGTGCCAGCAGCCCTCTAGCATCCTACAATGAGCAGTTCTTC. It codes for CASSPLASYNEQFF.

Written as DNA, the CDR3 is TGCGCCAGCAGCCAAGAGGCAGGGGGCGGTGAAAAACTGTTTTTT. Translated, it gives CASSQEAGGGEKLFF. The chain uses TRBV4-1 and TRBJ1-4, with 8 bases identical to TRBD1. This CDR3 is built from 15 residues. The germline V gene encodes CDR1 MGHRA and CDR2 YSYEKL. Unmatched junction bases numbered 4, after V lost 0 bases and J lost 7 bases.

CDR3 loop: CASSSQGQRTDTQYF. The CDR3 region has the DNA TGTGCCAGCAGTTCCCAAGGACAGCGCACAGATACGCAGTATTTT. The chain recombines TRBV28 with TRBJ2-3; D is possibly TRBD1 (6 bases). V lost 4 bases, J lost 1 base, and 12 bases lay in between. The CDR3 has 15 residues. From germline, CDR1 is MDHEN and CDR2 SYDVKM.

The chain uses TRBV25-1 and TRBJ2-7; 11 bases fit TRBD1. This CDR3 is 16 amino acids long. Germline CDR1 MGHDK, CDR2 SYGVNS. The junction had 10 bases not matched to a gene; V was cut back by 6 bases and J by 3 bases. The CDR3 bases are TGTGCCAGCAGGGGACAGGGGGTAGCATCTATCTACGAGCAGTACTTC. This sequence encodes CASRGQGVASIYEQYF.

V usage is TRBV9 and J usage is TRBJ2-7; 11 nucleotides agree with TRBD1. The ends lost 3 bases at V and 3 bases at J; junction bases unmatched: 5. Germline loops: CDR1 SGDLS, CDR2 YYNGEE. The CDR3 runs 15 residues. The CDR3 DNA follows: TGTGCCAGCAGCGCCCGGGACAGGGGGAACTACGAGCAGTACTTC. This translates into CASSARDRGNYEQYF.

This clone occurred once. This chain joins TRBV7-2 and TRBJ2-4, with TRBD1 identical over 7 bases. CDR3 length equals 13 residues. Germline values: CDR1 SGHTA, CDR2 FQGNSA. J lost 9 bases, V lost 5 bases, and 7 bases had no gene match. For the CDR3, the DNA is TGTGCCAGCAGCGGACAGGTCAGCGGCATTCAGTACTTC. It specifies CASSGQVSGIQYF.

This chain connects TRBV24-1 to TRBJ1-2, with TRBD1 as a possible D gene (5 bases). The CDR3 contains 14 residues. The V gene lost 3 bases and the J gene lost 7 bases, with 14 bases spanning the gap. Germline-derived CDR1 and CDR2 are KGHDR and SFDVKD. The CDR3: CATSDAGPLSGYTF. CDR3 DNA: TGTGCCACCAGTGATGCGGGGCCCTTAAGTGGCTACACCTTC.

The chain couples TRBV27 to TRBJ2-1; 11 nucleotides align to TRBD1. The CDR3 consists of 15 residues. Germline assignment: CDR1 MNHEY and CDR2 SMNVEV (reference sequence). V lost 5 bases to trimming and J lost 8 bases; unmatched junction nucleotides: 8. The CDR3 region has the DNA TGTGCCAGCAGTGCGCGCCGGGACAGGGGGGATGAGCAGTTCTTC. Its protein product is CASSARRDRGDEQFF.

The V call is TRBV19, the J call TRBJ2-5; 11 nucleotides align to TRBD1. Unmatched junction bases numbered 6, after V lost 9 bases and J lost 3 bases. The germline gives CDR1 LNHDA, CDR2 SQIVND (reference sequence). The CDR3 is made up of 14 amino acids. This chain's CDR3 is CASRDRGAEETQYF. DNA of the CDR3: TGTGCCAGCCGGGACAGGGGGGCCGAAGAGACCCAGTACTTC.

The rearrangement links TRBV2 to TRBJ1-5; tentatively, D is TRBD1 (6 bases). The CDR3 contains 14 residues. The germline V gene has CDR1 SNHLY and CDR2 FYNNEI. Trimming took off 5 bases at V and 4 bases at J, with 12 bases between the two ends. CDR3 sequence: CASSTQGQNQPQHF. The CDR3 region has the DNA TGTGCCAGCAGTACTCAGGGGCAGAATCAGCCCCAGCATTTT. Full variable domain (outside the CDR3, taken from reference TRBV2 and TRBJ1-5): EPEVTQTPSHQVTQMGQEVILRCVPISNHLYFYWYRQILGQKVEFLVSFYNNEISEKSEIFDDQFSVERPDGSNFTLKIRSTKLEDSAMYFCASSTQGQNQPQHFGDGTRLSIL.

V usage is TRBV18 and J usage is TRBJ1-2; TRBD1 matches at 9 bases. The length of the CDR3 is 16 residues. CDR1 and CDR2 (germline): KGHSH, LQKENI. V was clipped by 3 bases and J by 5 bases; unmatched bases: 10. The CDR3 sequence is CASSPTKADRGYGYTF. In DNA, the CDR3 is TGTGCCAGCTCACCCACAAAAGCGGACAGGGGATATGGCTACACCTTC.

The chain combines TRBV12-3 or TRBV12-4 with TRBJ2-6, with D unclear. This CDR3 contains 13 residues. Trimming took off 5 bases at V and 2 bases at J, with 4 bases between the two ends. In DNA form, the CDR3 reads TGTGCCAGCAGTCCAACTGGGGCCAACGTCCTGACTTTC. It translates to CASSPTGANVLTF.

This chain links TRBV2 with TRBJ1-1; 10 nucleotides align to TRBD1. Germline trimming cut 9 bases from V and 5 bases from J; bases unmatched to any gene: 9. CDR1 is SNHLY, CDR2 FYNNEI, per germline. This CDR3 comprises 14 residues. The CDR3 here is CARDSGTGVTEAFF. Written as DNA, the CDR3 is TGTGCCAGGGATTCCGGGACAGGGGTGACTGAAGCTTTCTTT.

The chain carries TRBV5-1 and TRBJ2-7, with D maybe TRBD2 (5 bases). Looked up from germline, CDR1 is SGHRS and CDR2 is YFSETQ. Trimming left V 1 base short and J 0 bases short, with 20 bases between. The length of the CDR3 is 18 residues. CDR3 DNA sequence: TGCGCCAGCAGCTTGTTTATTTCTACGGGATGGCTCTCCTACGAGCAGTACTTC. Translating gives CASSLFISTGWLSYEQYF.

This chain connects TRBV6-5 to TRBJ1-6; D gene unclear. V gave up 6 bases and J gave up 10 bases, with 10 bases separating them. Germline V gene data show CDR1 as MNHEY and CDR2 as SVGAGI. This CDR3 spans 12 amino acids. CDR3 amino acids: CASSSRVSPLHF. The CDR3, as DNA: TGTGCCAGCAGCTCGAGGGTGTCACCCCTCCACTTT.

This chain uses TRBV11-3 with TRBJ2-1; 9 nucleotides match TRBD2. The CDR3 contains 16 residues. Germline CDR1 SGHNT, CDR2 YENEEA. J gave up 5 bases and V 3 bases, and 8 bases lay outside the gene matches. DNA for the CDR3: TGTGCCAGCAGCTTCTATAGCGGGAGCAGGGACAATGAGCAGTTCTTC. Translated: CASSFYSGSRDNEQFF. The variable domain in full, with the rest retrieved from reference TRBV11-3 and TRBJ2-1, is EAGVVQSPRYKIIEKKQPVAFWCNPISGHNTLYWYLQNLGQGPELLIRYENEEAVDDSQLPKDRFSAERLKGVDSTLKIQPAELGDSAVYLCASSFYSGSRDNEQFFGPGTRLTVL.

This chain links TRBV6-5 with TRBJ2-2; 9 nucleotides agree with TRBD1. This CDR3 has 15 residues. V shed 6 bases and J 5 bases; nucleotides not matched to a gene: 7. Germline lookup yields CDR1 MNHEY and CDR2 SVGAGI. The CDR3 spells CASSEDRGETGELFF. CDR3 nucleotides: TGTGCCAGCAGCGAGGACAGGGGCGAAACCGGGGAGCTGTTTTTT.

This clone was seen a single time. The rearrangement joins TRBV19 to TRBJ1-2, with 9 bases that match TRBD1. V lost 10 bases and J lost 4; bases outside the gene matches: 4. CDR1 is LNHDA, CDR2 SQIVND, per germline (reference sequence). The CDR3 sequence is 12 residues long. CDR3 residues: CATTDRGYGYTF. The CDR3 coding sequence is TGTGCCACTACGGACAGGGGCTATGGCTACACCTTC. Full variable domain (remainder filled in from reference TRBV19 and TRBJ1-2): DGGITQSPKYLFRKEGQNVTLSCEQNLNHDAMYWYRQDPGQGLRLIYYSQIVNDFQKGDIAEGYSVSREKKESFPLTVTSAQKNPTAFYLCATTDRGYGYTFGSGTRLTVV.

This clone was recorded once. The J gene is TRBJ1-1, the V gene TRBV3-1 (or the pseudogene TRBV3-2), with 7 bases that match TRBD1. This CDR3 is built from 14 residues. Germline V gene data show CDR1 as LGHDT and CDR2 as YNNKEL (reference sequence). V was clipped by 3 bases and J by 1 base; unmatched bases: 2. The DNA of the CDR3 is TGTGCCAGCAGCCACCGGACAGGGAACACTGAAGCTTTCTTT. Translated, it gives CASSHRTGNTEAFF.